This T cell receptor beta chain was recorded in a study of T cell responses to AZD1222 COVID-19 vaccine. Produced via immunoSEQ multiplex PCR; TCRdb's table is partial and in-frame only. The sample contains 88,000 or so clones, roughly nine tenths of which appear only once. CDR1 SGHDT and CDR2 YYEEEE come from the germline V gene. V shed 3 bases and J shed 0 bases, with 12 bases lying between them. The CDR3 covers 16 residues. The source of this sequence is an adult who received the AZD1222 COVID-19 vaccine. Source: peripheral blood, taken 28 days after the second AZD1222 dose. This chain connects TRBV5-6 to TRBJ1-4; D call uncertain. CDR3 region: CASSSLGVTTNEKLFF. The CDR3 nucleotides read TGTGCCAGCAGCTCCCTTGGGGTAACAACTAATGAAAAACTGTTTTTT.